These 22 T cell receptor beta chains were all obtained from the same sample, sequenced in a study of T cell responses to AZD1222 COVID-19 vaccine. Only in-frame clones appear in the TCRdb table, and some are missing; sequencing was by immunoSEQ multiplex PCR. The sample shows approximately 98,000 clones, roughly nine tenths of them seen only once. The specimen was peripheral blood, collected on day 0 of MenACWY control vaccination. All receptors derive from an adult in good health.

The genes are TRBV28 and TRBJ1-4; D remains unclear. The CDR3 is made up of 13 amino acids. V lost 7 bases and J 3 bases, leaving 9 bases between the germline ends. The germline gives CDR1 MDHEN, CDR2 SYDVKM. Here the CDR3 reads CASTVVANEKLFF. CDR3 nucleotides: TGTGCCAGCACGGTGGTGGCTAATGAAAAACTGTTTTTT.

The V call is TRBV12-3 or TRBV12-4, the J call TRBJ1-3, with a tentative D call TRBD1 (5 bases). The CDR3 has 12 amino acids. Deletions cut 6 bases from V and 6 bases from J, with 9 bases between. The CDR3 nucleotides are TGTGCCAGCAGCCACGGGGCAAACACCATATATTTT. Its protein is CASSHGANTIYF.

The count of this clone is one. The gene calls are TRBV3-1 (or the pseudogene TRBV3-2) and TRBJ2-7; D is undetermined. Looked up from germline, CDR1 is LGHDT and CDR2 is YNNKEL (reference sequence). The CDR3 contains 14 residues. Trimming removed 0 bases at V and 3 bases at J, with 9 bases between. Written as DNA, the CDR3 is TGTGCCAGCAGCCAAGAGGGCGTTCTCTACGAGCAGTACTTC. It yields the protein CASSQEGVLYEQYF.

The J gene is TRBJ1-1, the V gene TRBV6-5; TRBD1 might be the D (6 bases). The CDR3 has 16 residues. The V and J ends lost 2 bases and 4 bases respectively, with 17 bases between them. Germline V gene data show CDR1 as MNHEY and CDR2 as SVGAGI. The CDR3 here is CASSYGGHPGRTEAFF. The CDR3 DNA sequence: TGTGCCAGCAGTTACGGGGGACATCCCGGTCGCACTGAAGCTTTCTTT.

The gene calls are TRBV7-6 and TRBJ1-3; D gene uncertain. CDR3 length equals 14 residues. Germline CDR1 and CDR2: SGHVS and FNYEAQ. Trimming left V 7 bases short and J 0 bases short, with 10 bases between. This chain's CDR3 is CASIDPGSGNTIYF. As DNA, the CDR3 is TGTGCCAGCATCGACCCCGGCTCTGGAAACACCATATATTTT.

This clone appeared once. This chain joins TRBV7-6 and TRBJ2-5; the D call may be TRBD1 or TRBD2 (6 bases each). Trimming took 5 bases from V and 5 from J, leaving 12 bases between them. The CDR3 sequence is 13 residues long. Germline V gene sequence: CDR1 SGHVS, CDR2 FNYEAQ. CDR3 bases: TGTGCCAGCAGCACTAAGGGGGGTGAGACCCAGTACTTC. This translates into CASSTKGGETQYF.

The chain employs TRBV4-1 and TRBJ1-2; 11 bases map to TRBD1. J gave up 2 bases and V 2 bases, and 4 bases lay outside the gene matches. Per germline, CDR1 MGHRA and CDR2 YSYEKL. The CDR3 is made up of 16 amino acids. CDR3 protein: CASSQRGQGDNYGYTF. The CDR3 DNA is TGCGCCAGCAGCCAAAGGGGACAGGGGGACAACTATGGCTACACCTTC.

The V and J genes are TRBV6-5 and TRBJ1-2, with a tentative D call TRBD1 (6 bases). CDR1 is MNHEY and CDR2 is SVGAGI in the germline V gene. CDR3 size: 13 residues. V gave up 6 bases and J gave up 4 bases, with 12 bases separating them. The CDR3 nucleotides read TGTGCCAGCAGAAGTGGGGGGGCCTATGGCTACACCTTC. It translates to CASRSGGAYGYTF.

The rearrangement uses TRBV6-5 and TRBJ1-2; 7 positions agree with TRBD1. The length of the CDR3 is 13 residues. The germline gives CDR1 MNHEY, CDR2 SVGAGI. With V trimmed by 6 bases and J by 3 bases, 4 bases remained unmatched. CDR3 in amino acids: CASRPTGYYGYTF. The CDR3 DNA reads TGTGCCAGCAGACCGACAGGGTACTATGGCTACACCTTC.

This clone appeared once. This chain links TRBV5-1 with TRBJ2-5; 9 bases line up with TRBD2. CDR3 length: 15 residues. Germline V gives CDR1 SGHRS, CDR2 YFSETQ. The ends lost 2 bases at V and 1 base at J; junction bases unmatched: 3. For the CDR3, the DNA is TGCGCCAGCAGCTTAGGCGGGGGGGTCCAAGAGACCCAGTACTTC. Amino acids: CASSLGGGVQETQYF.

The V gene is TRBV20-1, the J gene TRBJ1-1; D not resolved. The CDR3 spans 11 residues. V gave up 3 bases and J gave up 3 bases, with 5 bases separating them. Germline CDR1 DFQATT, CDR2 SNEGSKA (reference sequence). CDR3 protein: CSARSHTEAFF. The CDR3 coding sequence is TGCAGTGCTAGGAGCCACACTGAAGCTTTCTTT.

V gene TRBV19 combines with J gene TRBJ1-5, with D unclear. Per the germline V gene, CDR1 is LNHDA and CDR2 is SQIVND (reference sequence). Deletions cut 1 base from V and 3 bases from J, with 10 bases between. The CDR3 is 15 amino acids. The CDR3 loop reads CASSIVEGINQPQHF. CDR3 bases: TGTGCCAGTAGTATAGTGGAAGGGATCAATCAGCCCCAGCATTTT.

The chain links TRBV9 to TRBJ1-1, with D possibly matching TRBD1 (5 bases). Trimming pared 3 bases from V and 10 bases from J, leaving 13 bases between. The V gene's germline CDR1 is SGDLS and CDR2 YYNGEE. This CDR3 comprises 12 residues. The CDR3, as DNA: TGTGCCAGCAGCGGGGGGGAACGTGGAGCTTTCTTT. Translating gives CASSGGERGAFF. The full variable domain, its missing parts supplied by reference TRBV9 and TRBJ1-1, is DSGVTQTPKHLITATGQRVTLRCSPRSGDLSVYWYQQSLDQGLQFLIQYYNGEERAKGNILERFSAQQFPDLHSELNLSSLELGDSALYFCASSGGERGAFFGQGTRLTVV.

This chain joins TRBV9 and TRBJ1-4; D is unclear. The V gene lost 3 bases and the J gene lost 3 bases, with 12 bases spanning the gap. Germline V gives CDR1 SGDLS, CDR2 YYNGEE. The CDR3 extends over 15 amino acids. CDR3 DNA: TGTGCCAGCAGCGGAAGTAACGGACCTAATGAAAAACTGTTTTTT. Protein sequence: CASSGSNGPNEKLFF.

This chain uses TRBV2 with TRBJ2-1, with 11 positions matching TRBD2. V was pared by 6 bases and J by 5 bases, with 6 bases of the junction left unmatched. From germline, CDR1 is SNHLY and CDR2 FYNNEI. The CDR3 has 15 residues. The CDR3 nucleotides read TGTGCCAGCAGGGTGGGGACTAGCGGTGACAATGAGCAGTTCTTC. It yields the protein CASRVGTSGDNEQFF.

This rearrangement joins TRBV28 to TRBJ1-5; D is perhaps TRBD1 (6 bases). The CDR3 has 18 residues. In germline, CDR1 is MDHEN, CDR2 SYDVKM. V lost 3 bases to trimming and J lost 1 base, with 19 bases between them. The CDR3 is CASSFRLSAGDSNQPQHF. In DNA, the CDR3 is TGTGCCAGCAGTTTTAGATTATCGGCAGGGGACAGCAATCAGCCCCAGCATTTT.

This chain joins TRBV9 and TRBJ2-1, with a weak D call TRBD2 (6 bases). Germline-derived CDR1 and CDR2 are SGDLS and YYNGEE. The CDR3 length is 17 residues. With 3 bases removed from V and 6 bases from J, the gap between germline ends came to 22 bases. The CDR3 DNA reads TGTGCCAGCAGCGCCGGATCCGGGACTGTTAGTCGCAATGAGCAGTTCTTC. As protein: CASSAGSGTVSRNEQFF.

The chain combines TRBV9 with TRBJ1-2; 7 nucleotides match TRBD1. Germline CDR1 SGDLS, CDR2 YYNGEE. V gave up 0 bases and J gave up 4 bases; unmatched junction bases: 3. The CDR3 consists of 14 residues. The chain's CDR3 is CASSVGGTAYGYTF. CDR3 bases: TGTGCCAGCAGCGTAGGAGGGACAGCCTATGGCTACACCTTC.

J is TRBJ1-1 and V is TRBV6-5; D not certain. There are 14 residues in the CDR3. Germline V CDR1 and CDR2: MNHEY, SVGAGI. V lost 0 bases to trimming and J lost 1 base, with 6 bases between them. The CDR3 spells CASSYSIRNTEAFF. The CDR3 DNA is TGTGCCAGCAGTTACTCGATCCGGAACACTGAAGCTTTCTTT.

The rearrangement uses TRBV2 and TRBJ2-7, with D tentatively TRBD1 or TRBD2 (5 bases each). This CDR3 is built from 13 residues. Germline CDR1 and CDR2: SNHLY and FYNNEI. The V end was cut by 3 bases, the J end by 6 bases, with 12 bases between. CDR3 nucleotides: TGTGCCAGCAGTGATTGGACAAGCGGCGAGCAGTACTTC. It yields the protein CASSDWTSGEQYF.

The rearrangement links TRBV6-5 to TRBJ2-7; tentative D call: TRBD1 (6 bases). V lost 6 bases and J lost 7, with 16 bases in between. Germline V gene data show CDR1 as MNHEY and CDR2 as SVGAGI. The CDR3 contains 13 residues. This CDR3 is CASRGTGSGEQYF. CDR3 in DNA: TGTGCCAGCAGGGGCACAGGGTCGGGGGAGCAGTACTTC.

The table lists this clone with a count of one. The rearrangement uses TRBV19 and TRBJ2-7, with 10 bases identical to TRBD1. Germline values: CDR1 LNHDA, CDR2 SQIVND (reference sequence). The V segment lost 5 bases and the J segment 2 bases; nucleotides outside the gene matches: 3. This CDR3 contains 14 residues. In nucleotides, the CDR3 is TGTGCCAGTAGTGTCGGACAGGGGGCCTACGAGCAGTACTTC. Its protein is CASSVGQGAYEQYF.